The 10 T cell receptor beta chains below all came from one sample that was sequenced in a study of response to subunit inactivated influenza vaccine. MiXCR, applied by TCRdb to the RT-PCR reads, yields one record per CDR3 protein. This sample has 170,000 or so distinct CDR3 sequences, with approximately 11% found just once. Sequencing was performed on CD8+ T cells sorted from PBMCs, taken less than 30 months after vaccination. The receptor source for this set is a man aged 50 to 75 who received an inactivated influenza vaccine.

The sample holds many counts of this clonotype. This sequence joins TRBV6-4 and TRBJ2-1, with a weak D call TRBD1 (6 bases). Trimming removed 6 bases at V and 6 bases at J, with 21 bases between. CDR3 length: 16 residues. Germline V lookup: CDR1 MRHNA, CDR2 SNTAGT. The CDR3 DNA reads TGTGCCAGCAGGGGACAAACTAGGCTGTGTGGCAATGAGCAGTTCTTC. It yields the protein CASRGQTRLCGNEQFF.

V usage is TRBV28 and J usage is TRBJ2-7; TRBD1 or TRBD2 may be the D gene (5 bases each). The germline CDR1 and CDR2 sequences are MDHEN and SYDVKM. This CDR3 comprises 14 residues. The CDR3 loop reads CASSDGTDSYEQYF. The CDR3 DNA reads TGTGCTAGCTCCGACGGGACGGACTCCTACGAGCAGTACTTC.

This clonotype was detected a few times. The chain links TRBV12-3 or TRBV12-4 to TRBJ2-2, with D perhaps TRBD1 (5 bases). This CDR3 is 14 amino acids long. With 5 bases removed from V and 0 bases from J, the gap between germline ends came to 7 bases. CDR3 sequence: CASSNRPNTGELFF. CDR3 DNA sequence: TGTGCCAGCAGTAACAGGCCGAACACCGGGGAGCTGTTTTTT.

Remarks on this clonotype: At one end, the junction sequence differs from germline, possibly due to a read error. The chain uses TRBV4-3 and TRBJ2-1; tentatively, D is TRBD2 (5 bases). The CDR3 runs to 14 residues. The germline V gene encodes CDR1 LGHNA and CDR2 YSLEER. This CDR3 is CVSSQRTRINEQFF. CDR3 bases: TGCGTCAGCAGCCAACGGACTCGTATCAATGAGCAGTTCTTC.

This clonotype showed up just a few times. The gene calls are TRBV6-1 and TRBJ2-2; 11 bases map to TRBD2. The CDR3 is 16 residues long. Germline loops: CDR1 MNHNS, CDR2 SASEGT. V dropped 6 bases and J dropped 3; count of bases not matched to a gene: 6. The CDR3 coding sequence is TGTGCCAGCAGGGGACTAGCGGAATTTTACACCGGGGAGCTGTTTTTT. Translation: CASRGLAEFYTGELFF.

This sequence joins TRBV13 and TRBJ2-3; 15 bases match TRBD2. Trimming cost V 5 bases and J 8 bases; bases outside gene matches: 26. Germline values: CDR1 PRHDT, CDR2 FYEKMQ (reference sequence). This CDR3 comprises 22 residues. The CDR3 bases are TGTGCCAGCAGCACAGGGGGATCGCCGGGACTAGCGGGGGGACCCCTCCAGGGTACGCAGTATTTT. Protein product: CASSTGGSPGLAGGPLQGTQYF.

This clonotype turned up a few times. The junction departs from the called germline gene at one end, perhaps through a read error. The chain is built from TRBV7-7 and TRBJ2-2, with D perhaps matching TRBD1 (6 bases). The CDR3 sequence is 14 residues long. CDR1 SSHAT and CDR2 FNYEAQ come from the germline V gene (reference sequence). This CDR3 reads CASSSGHYTGELFF. In DNA form, the CDR3 reads TGTGCTAGCAGCTCGGGACACTACACCGGGGAGCTGTTTTTT.

This clonotype was seen more than once but under ten times. The chain employs TRBV9 and TRBJ2-1, with 8 bases lining up with TRBD2. The CDR3 consists of 16 residues. Germline V lookup: CDR1 SGDLS, CDR2 YYNGEE. Unmatched junction bases numbered 8, after V lost 3 bases and J lost 3 bases. CDR3 protein: CASSAGLAAIYNEQFF. The DNA for the CDR3 is TGTGCCAGCAGCGCCGGACTAGCAGCAATCTACAATGAGCAGTTCTTC.

This clonotype was seen only a few times. The chain has TRBV5-8 and TRBJ1-1, with a tentative D call TRBD1 (5 bases). With 4 bases removed from V and 5 bases from J, the gap between germline ends came to 15 bases. This CDR3 has 14 residues. Germline lookup yields CDR1 SGHTS and CDR2 YDEGEE. In DNA form, the CDR3 reads TGTGCCAGCAGCGTGTCCAGGGTAAGGACTGAAGCTTTCTTT. Its translation: CASSVSRVRTEAFF.

The sample holds many counts of this clonotype. V is TRBV12-3 or TRBV12-4 and J is TRBJ2-3, with D maybe TRBD2 (5 bases). CDR3 size: 14 residues. With 3 bases removed from V and 1 base from J, the gap between germline ends came to 8 bases. The CDR3 loop is CASSFRGGTDTQYF. The CDR3 nucleotides read TGTGCCAGCAGTTTTCGGGGTGGCACAGATACGCAGTATTTT.